Following are 30 T cell receptor beta chains from one sample sequenced in a study of T-cell reconstitution after alpha-beta-depleted transplantation in children. Preparation of the TCRbeta library was carried out with unique molecular identifiers. TCRdb redid the calling of the PCR reads with MiXCR, one entry per CDR3 protein. The data contain 100,000 to 150,000 distinct CDR3 sequences, 20% to 25% of them singletons. The sample consisted of PBMCs, mostly from graft donor cells, taken 180 days after TCRalphabeta/CD19-depleted stem cell transplant. The receptors derive from a male patient aged 2 to 9 who had a stem cell transplant for chronic granulomatous disease, so the T cells may come from the graft donor.

The gene calls are TRBV11-2 and TRBJ2-3, with D tentatively TRBD1 (5 bases). The CDR3 is 15 residues long. V was pared by 4 bases and J by 4 bases, with 15 bases between. Germline values: CDR1 SGHAT, CDR2 FQNNGV. This CDR3 reads CASSSPGSHSDTQYF. In DNA, the CDR3 is TGTGCCAGCAGCTCCCCAGGGTCGCATTCAGATACGCAGTATTTT.

This rearrangement joins TRBV29-1 to TRBJ2-1; perhaps TRBD1 as D (6 bases). The germline gives CDR1 SQVTM, CDR2 ANQGSEA. The CDR3 totals 14 residues. Trimming took 2 bases from V and 1 from J, leaving 9 bases between them. The CDR3 DNA reads as TGCAGCGTTGAAACAGGGTCATCCTACAATGAGCAGTTCTTC. Amino acid sequence: CSVETGSSYNEQFF.

The genes are TRBV29-1 and TRBJ2-5, with D possibly called TRBD1 or TRBD2 (6 bases each). Germline V gene lookup returns CDR1 SQVTM and CDR2 ANQGSEA. The CDR3 runs 12 residues. Trimming removed 5 bases at V and 9 bases at J, with 16 bases between. Here the CDR3 DNA reads TGCAGCGTTCTAGGGGGTTGGGGGGCCCAGTACTTC. Translation: CSVLGGWGAQYF.

This clonotype has only a few counts. The chain carries TRBV20-1 and TRBJ2-7, with D tentatively TRBD1 (7 bases). CDR3 length: 10 amino acids. CDR1 and CDR2 from the germline V gene are DFQATT and SNEGSKA (reference sequence). Trimming left V 6 bases short and J 12 bases short, with 15 bases between. Here the CDR3 reads CSAPDREVYF. The CDR3, as DNA: TGCAGTGCCCCCGACAGGGAGGTGTACTTC.

This clonotype was recorded a few times. The rearrangement uses TRBV20-1 and TRBJ2-7, with 12 bases aligning to TRBD2. The J segment lost 13 bases and the V segment lost 3 bases, leaving 13 bases of the junction unmatched. This CDR3 comprises 14 residues. Germline assignment: CDR1 DFQATT and CDR2 SNEGSKA (reference sequence). The CDR3 region is CSASFLAGGGSEYF. For the CDR3, the DNA is TGCAGTGCTAGCTTCCTAGCGGGAGGGGGGTCGGAATACTTC.

This clonotype was found many times. The chain couples TRBV20-1 to TRBJ2-2; no firm D call. CDR1 is DFQATT and CDR2 is SNEGSKA in the germline V gene (reference sequence). The CDR3 runs to 14 residues. V shed 5 bases and J shed 0 bases, with 10 bases lying between them. The chain's CDR3 is CSAPSVANTGELFF. CDR3 sequence (DNA): TGCAGTGCTCCCAGCGTTGCGAACACCGGGGAGCTGTTTTTT.

The chain joins TRBV10-3 to TRBJ1-5; tentatively, D is TRBD1 (5 bases). The CDR3 consists of 14 residues. Germline V gene sequence: CDR1 ENHRY, CDR2 SYGVKD. Trimming removed 11 bases at V and 3 bases at J, with 17 bases between. The CDR3 DNA is TGTGCCGTATCAGGTGGGGACCACAATCAGCCCCAGCATTTT. The encoded protein is CAVSGGDHNQPQHF.

This clonotype turned up a few times. The chain links TRBV20-1 to TRBJ2-7; perhaps TRBD1 as D (6 bases). The germline CDR1 and CDR2 sequences are DFQATT and SNEGSKA (reference sequence). The germline V and J ends were trimmed by 7 bases and 5 bases, with 9 bases remaining between them. This CDR3 comprises 10 residues. CDR3 loop: CSVRGDEQYF. The CDR3 DNA sequence: TGCAGTGTCAGGGGTGACGAGCAGTACTTC.

This clonotype occurred many times. The chain recombines TRBV24-1 with TRBJ2-7; D gene ambiguous. CDR3 size: 14 residues. The V and J ends lost 2 bases and 1 base respectively, with 8 bases between them. Germline CDR1 reads KGHDR; CDR2 reads SFDVKD. Written as DNA, the CDR3 is TGTGCCACCAGTGATTCCCGGGCTTCCTACGAGCAGTACTTC. Amino acids: CATSDSRASYEQYF.

This clonotype was recorded many times. The J gene is TRBJ2-5, the V gene TRBV20-1; 10 positions agree with TRBD1. The germline V gene encodes CDR1 DFQATT and CDR2 SNEGSKA (reference sequence). J lost 6 bases, V lost 0 bases, and 10 bases had no gene match. CDR3 length: 16 residues. This CDR3 is CSARDYHGTGEKTQYF. CDR3 DNA: TGCAGTGCTAGAGATTACCACGGGACAGGGGAAAAGACCCAGTACTTC.

This clonotype has a count of ten or more. The chain combines TRBV19 with TRBJ2-7; D may correspond to TRBD1 or TRBD2 (5 bases each). V was shortened by 1 base and J by 1 base, with 11 bases between the two germline ends. Germline CDR1 is LNHDA and CDR2 is SQIVND (reference sequence). The CDR3 runs to 15 residues. CDR3 sequence reads: CASSIVWDASYEQYF. The DNA for the CDR3 is TGTGCCAGTAGTATAGTATGGGACGCTTCCTACGAGCAGTACTTC.

This clonotype was observed at least ten times. The gene calls are TRBV12-3 or TRBV12-4 and TRBJ2-2, with D unresolved. The V gene lost 6 bases and the J gene lost 4 bases, with 6 bases spanning the gap. This CDR3 has 12 residues. CDR3 in amino acids: CASRPGTGELFF. The CDR3 nucleotides are TGTGCCAGCAGGCCTGGCACCGGGGAGCTGTTTTTT.

This clonotype was recorded many times. This sequence joins TRBV6-5 and TRBJ2-1, with TRBD2 as a possible D gene (5 bases). This CDR3 is 13 amino acids long. V gave up 2 bases and J gave up 7 bases, with 9 bases separating them. Germline V gene data show CDR1 as MNHEY and CDR2 as SVGAGI. CDR3 sequence reads: CASSYESGNEQFF. The CDR3 bases are TGTGCCAGCAGTTACGAGTCGGGGAATGAGCAGTTCTTC.

This clonotype came up many times. J is TRBJ2-7 and V is TRBV29-1, with a possible D match to TRBD1 (6 bases). V lost 4 bases and J lost 2, with 9 bases in between. CDR3 size: 12 residues. The germline V gene has CDR1 SQVTM and CDR2 ANQGSEA. CDR3 sequence (DNA): TGCAGCGTTGTACAGGGACCCTACGAGCAGTACTTC. Amino acid sequence: CSVVQGPYEQYF.

This clonotype was detected only a few times. The chain links TRBV5-1 to TRBJ2-7, with D perhaps matching TRBD2 (5 bases). Trimming took off 10 bases at V and 2 bases at J, with 22 bases between the two ends. This CDR3 comprises 15 residues. Germline assignment: CDR1 SGHRS and CDR2 YFSETQ. The CDR3 region is CASRRMETGTYEQYF. DNA for the CDR3: TGCGCCTCCCGCCGCATGGAAACGGGAACCTACGAGCAGTACTTC.

This clonotype was seen repeatedly, ten times or more. The junction differs from germline at one of its ends, possibly a read error. The V call is TRBV12-3 or TRBV12-4, the J call TRBJ2-1; 8 bases are a match to TRBD2. The CDR3 loop spans 14 amino acids. CDR3 region: CASSVAGTYNEQFF. DNA for the CDR3: TGTGCCAGCAGTGTAGCGGGAACCTACAATGAGCAGTTCTTC.

This clonotype appeared a few times. The chain carries TRBV5-6 and TRBJ1-2, with D hard to call. Trimming took 1 base from V and 0 from J, leaving 16 bases between them. From germline, CDR1 is SGHDT and CDR2 YYEEEE. The CDR3 loop spans 17 amino acids. CDR3 nucleotide sequence: TGTGCCAGCAGCTTGTGGAAACAGTGGTTTACTAACTATGGCTACACCTTC. Protein: CASSLWKQWFTNYGYTF.

The gene calls are TRBV20-1 and TRBJ2-5; D remains unclear. Trimming stripped 3 bases from V and 0 bases from J, with 11 bases between. The CDR3 runs 14 residues. CDR1 DFQATT and CDR2 SNEGSKA come from the germline V gene (reference sequence). CDR3 loop: CSASSIEYQETQYF. CDR3 DNA: TGCAGTGCTAGCTCAATAGAGTACCAAGAGACCCAGTACTTC.

This chain links TRBV27 with TRBJ2-1, with 9 bases matching TRBD1. Germline trimming cut 3 bases from V and 5 bases from J; bases unmatched to any gene: 8. The CDR3 loop spans 16 amino acids. Germline V gene data show CDR1 as MNHEY and CDR2 as SMNVEV (reference sequence). The CDR3 is CASSFGRDRANNEQFF. CDR3 DNA sequence: TGTGCCAGCAGTTTTGGCCGGGACAGGGCCAACAATGAGCAGTTCTTC.

This clonotype was recorded at least ten times. The V gene is TRBV29-1, the J gene TRBJ2-7; D may be TRBD1 or TRBD2 (7 bases each). Germline V gives CDR1 SQVTM, CDR2 ANQGSEA. V was trimmed by 5 bases and J by 3 bases, leaving 17 bases between them. The CDR3 has 14 amino acids. CDR3 nucleotides: TGCAGCGTTTCAGGGGGGGATTACGGCTACGAGCAGTACTTC. Its translation is CSVSGGDYGYEQYF.

This clonotype came up a few times. The J gene is TRBJ2-1, the V gene TRBV5-6, with a tentative D call TRBD1 (5 bases). The V end lost 2 bases, the J end lost 9 bases, and 12 bases lay between the germline ends. CDR1 SGHDT and CDR2 YYEEEE come from the germline V gene. The CDR3 is 13 residues long. This CDR3 is CASSFDSPAEQFF. The CDR3, as DNA: TGTGCCAGCAGCTTCGACAGTCCGGCTGAGCAGTTCTTC.

This clonotype was detected ten times or more. The chain is built from TRBV20-1 and TRBJ2-7, with 7 bases fitting TRBD1. Germline lookup yields CDR1 DFQATT and CDR2 SNEGSKA (reference sequence). This CDR3 comprises 12 residues. J lost 0 bases, V lost 5 bases, and 1 base had no gene match. CDR3 protein: CSAGDSSYEQYF. In DNA, the CDR3 is TGCAGTGCTGGGGACAGCTCCTACGAGCAGTACTTC.

The V and J genes are TRBV7-6 and TRBJ1-1; TRBD1 matches at 9 bases. This CDR3 comprises 15 residues. V was pared by 2 bases and J by 7 bases, with 8 bases of the junction left unmatched. Germline values: CDR1 SGHVS, CDR2 FNYEAQ. The CDR3 DNA reads as TGTGCCAGCAGCTTACCGACAGGGGGAATGGGTGAAGCTTTCTTT. Its protein product is CASSLPTGGMGEAFF.

The chain's CDR3 is CSASLFRSGGGYEQYF. As DNA, the CDR3 is TGCAGTGCTAGCCTATTCAGATCAGGGGGCGGCTACGAGCAGTACTTC. The V gene is TRBV20-1, the J gene TRBJ2-7; 8 bases map to TRBD1. CDR1 is DFQATT and CDR2 is SNEGSKA in the germline V gene (reference sequence). With 3 bases clipped from V and 3 bases from J, the junction kept 13 bases outside the gene matches. The CDR3 consists of 16 residues.

The table lists this clonotype with many counts. The genes are TRBV20-1 and TRBJ2-7; 8 nucleotides align to TRBD2. V gave up 2 bases and J gave up 3 bases; unmatched junction bases: 6. Germline loops: CDR1 DFQATT, CDR2 SNEGSKA (reference sequence). The CDR3 is 14 amino acids. CDR3 in amino acids: CSARPPGLDYEQYF. CDR3 sequence (DNA): TGCAGTGCTAGACCGCCGGGACTAGACTACGAGCAGTACTTC.

This clonotype occurred many times. The rearrangement uses TRBV12-3 or TRBV12-4 and TRBJ2-1; TRBD2 matches at 9 bases. The CDR3 sequence is 15 residues long. Trimming removed 6 bases from V and 10 bases from J; junction bases left unmatched: 13. DNA of the CDR3: TGTGCCAGCAGCCTCCCAGGAGCGGGGGGCCTCGAGCAGTTCTTC. Translated: CASSLPGAGGLEQFF.

J is TRBJ2-5 and V is TRBV9, with 12 bases aligning to TRBD2. There are 15 residues in the CDR3. The V gene's germline CDR1 is SGDLS and CDR2 YYNGEE. Losses at the gene ends were 4 bases for V and 4 bases for J; bases not matched to a gene: 5. The DNA for the CDR3 is TGTGCCAGCAGCCCTAGCGGGGGGGTTGGAGAGACCCAGTACTTC. It encodes CASSPSGGVGETQYF.

The chain couples TRBV12-3 or TRBV12-4 to TRBJ1-5, with 10 bases that match TRBD1. This CDR3 has 15 amino acids. The V segment lost 5 bases and the J segment 6 bases; nucleotides outside the gene matches: 7. CDR3 loop: CASSGTGALGQPQHF. Written as DNA, the CDR3 is TGTGCCAGCAGTGGGACAGGGGCACTGGGTCAGCCCCAGCATTTT.

This clonotype was seen at least ten times. The CDR3 reads CASSSTSGIPNEQFF. The CDR3 coding sequence is TGTGCCAGCAGTTCCACTAGCGGGATCCCCAATGAGCAGTTCTTC. J is TRBJ2-1 and V is TRBV6-5, with TRBD2 matching over 10 bases. Germline-derived CDR1 and CDR2 are MNHEY and SVGAGI. With 4 bases clipped from V and 6 bases from J, the junction kept 6 bases outside the gene matches. The CDR3 is 15 amino acids.

This clonotype was observed at least ten times. The V and J genes are TRBV4-2 and TRBJ2-6, with D possibly being TRBD1 (5 bases). The ends were cut back, 4 bases at V and 2 bases at J, with 9 bases in the middle. The CDR3 covers 15 residues. CDR1 LGHNA and CDR2 YNFKEQ come from the germline V gene. The CDR3 reads CASSLPGTGANVLTF. For the CDR3, the DNA is TGTGCCAGCAGCCTCCCAGGGACTGGGGCCAACGTCCTGACTTTC.